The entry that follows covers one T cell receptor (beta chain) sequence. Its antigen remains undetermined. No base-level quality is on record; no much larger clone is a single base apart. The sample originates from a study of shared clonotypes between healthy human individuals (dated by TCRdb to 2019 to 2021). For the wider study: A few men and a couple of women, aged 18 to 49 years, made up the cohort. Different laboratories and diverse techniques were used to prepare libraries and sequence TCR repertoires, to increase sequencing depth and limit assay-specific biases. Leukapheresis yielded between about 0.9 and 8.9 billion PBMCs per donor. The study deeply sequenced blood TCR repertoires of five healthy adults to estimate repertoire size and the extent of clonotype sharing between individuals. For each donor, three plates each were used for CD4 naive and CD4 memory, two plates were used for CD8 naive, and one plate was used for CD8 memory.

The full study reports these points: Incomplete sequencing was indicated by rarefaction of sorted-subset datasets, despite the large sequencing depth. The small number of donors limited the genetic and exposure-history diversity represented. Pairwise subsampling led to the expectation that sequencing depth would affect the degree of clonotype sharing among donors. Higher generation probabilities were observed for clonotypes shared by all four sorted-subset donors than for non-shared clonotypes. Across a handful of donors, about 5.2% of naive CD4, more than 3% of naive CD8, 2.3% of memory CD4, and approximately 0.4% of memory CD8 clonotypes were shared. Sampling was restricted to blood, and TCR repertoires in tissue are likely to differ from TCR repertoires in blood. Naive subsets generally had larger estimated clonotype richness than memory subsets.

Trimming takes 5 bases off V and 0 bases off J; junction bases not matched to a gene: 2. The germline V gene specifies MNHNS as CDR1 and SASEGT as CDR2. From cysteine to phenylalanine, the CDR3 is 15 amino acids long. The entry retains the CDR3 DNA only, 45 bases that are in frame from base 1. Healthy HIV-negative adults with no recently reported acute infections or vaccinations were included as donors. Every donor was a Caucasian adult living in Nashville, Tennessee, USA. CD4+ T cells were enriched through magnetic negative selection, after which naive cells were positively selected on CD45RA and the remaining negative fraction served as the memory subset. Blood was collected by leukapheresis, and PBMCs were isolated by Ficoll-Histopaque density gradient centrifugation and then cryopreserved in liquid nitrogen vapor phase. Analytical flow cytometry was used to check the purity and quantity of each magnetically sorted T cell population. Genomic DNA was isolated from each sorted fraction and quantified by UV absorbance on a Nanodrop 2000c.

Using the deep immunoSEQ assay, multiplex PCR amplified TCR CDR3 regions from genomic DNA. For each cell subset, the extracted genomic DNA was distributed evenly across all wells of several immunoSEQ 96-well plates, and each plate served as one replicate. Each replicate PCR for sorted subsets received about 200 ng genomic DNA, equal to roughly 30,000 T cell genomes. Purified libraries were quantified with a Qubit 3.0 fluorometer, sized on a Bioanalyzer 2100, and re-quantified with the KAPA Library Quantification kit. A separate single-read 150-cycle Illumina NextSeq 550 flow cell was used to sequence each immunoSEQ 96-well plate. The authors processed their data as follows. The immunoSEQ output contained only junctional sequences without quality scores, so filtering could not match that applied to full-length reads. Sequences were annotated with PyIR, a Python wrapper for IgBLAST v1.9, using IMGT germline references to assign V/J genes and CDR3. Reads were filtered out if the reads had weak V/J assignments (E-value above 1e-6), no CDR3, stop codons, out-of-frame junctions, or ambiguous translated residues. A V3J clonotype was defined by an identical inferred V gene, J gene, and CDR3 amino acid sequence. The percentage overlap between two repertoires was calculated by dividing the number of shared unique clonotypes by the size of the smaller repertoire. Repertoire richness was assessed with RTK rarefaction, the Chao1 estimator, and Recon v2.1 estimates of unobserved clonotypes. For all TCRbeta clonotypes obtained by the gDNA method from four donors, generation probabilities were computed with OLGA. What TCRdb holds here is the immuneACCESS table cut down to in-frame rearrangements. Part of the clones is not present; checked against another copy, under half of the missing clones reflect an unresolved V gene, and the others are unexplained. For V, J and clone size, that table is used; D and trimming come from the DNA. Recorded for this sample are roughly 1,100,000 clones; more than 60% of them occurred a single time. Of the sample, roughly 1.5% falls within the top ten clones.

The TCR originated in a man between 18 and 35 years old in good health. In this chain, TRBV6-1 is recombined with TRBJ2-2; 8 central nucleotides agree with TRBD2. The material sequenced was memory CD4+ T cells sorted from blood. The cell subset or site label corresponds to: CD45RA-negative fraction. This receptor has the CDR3 CASSRGRTNTGELFF. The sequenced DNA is TGTGCCAGCAGTCGCGGGAGGACGAACACCGGGGAGCTGTTTTTT.